Below are 19 T cell receptor beta chains sequenced from a single sample in a study of blood T cell repertoires in COVID-19. Method: immunoSEQ multiplex PCR; TCRdb's copy keeps in-frame clones and lacks some. Seen here are around 300,000 clones, roughly nine tenths observed once, and the top ten hold 2% to 2.5%. Sequences were obtained from peripheral blood. Receptor source: a man aged 50 to 59 with acute or convalescent COVID-19.

This chain connects TRBV12-3 or TRBV12-4 to TRBJ2-7; 8 bases are shared with TRBD2. This CDR3 spans 13 amino acids. V was clipped by 4 bases and J by 6 bases; unmatched bases: 5. The CDR3 reads CASSSGLALEQYF. CDR3 in DNA: TGTGCCAGCAGTTCCGGACTAGCTCTCGAGCAGTACTTC.

The chain carries TRBV7-9 and TRBJ2-7, with D possibly matching TRBD2 (7 bases). Trimming took 1 base from V and 1 from J, leaving 17 bases between them. CDR3 length equals 17 residues. Germline V lookup: CDR1 SEHNR, CDR2 FQNEAQ (reference sequence). The CDR3 nucleotides are TGTGCCAGCAGCTTAGAGTGGGGCGGGGGCCTTTCCTACGAGCAGTACTTC. This codes for CASSLEWGGGLSYEQYF.

This chain connects TRBV18 to TRBJ1-3; D unresolved. Trimming stripped 3 bases from V and 1 base from J, with 10 bases between. Germline V gene data show CDR1 as KGHSH and CDR2 as LQKENI. The CDR3 spans 15 residues. In nucleotides, the CDR3 is TGTGCCAGCTCACCCCTAGAAGATTCTGGAAACACCATATATTTT. Translating it yields CASSPLEDSGNTIYF.

The chain recombines TRBV4-1 with TRBJ2-5; TRBD2 might be the D (6 bases). V was pared by 4 bases and J by 5 bases, with 11 bases between. CDR3 length: 13 residues. Germline assignment: CDR1 MGHRA and CDR2 YSYEKL. The DNA of the CDR3 is TGCGCCAGCAGCCGCGGGGCGAGGGAGACCCAGTACTTC. Translated, it gives CASSRGARETQYF.

The chain uses TRBV7-3 and TRBJ2-4; possibly TRBD1 for D (8 bases). Germline V gene sequence: CDR1 SGHTA, CDR2 FQGTGA. The CDR3 runs to 12 residues. The V gene lost 11 bases and the J gene lost 7 bases, with 15 bases spanning the gap. CDR3 nucleotide sequence: TGTGCCGGCGGACAGGGAGGGAACATTCAGTACTTC. Translation: CAGGQGGNIQYF.

The table lists this clone with a count of one. The chain is built from TRBV21-1 and TRBJ1-5; the table assigns TRBD1, which was not confirmed against the DNA. TRBV21-1 is annotated as a pseudogene. The CDR3 has 19 amino acids. The CDR3 coding sequence is TGTGCCAGCAGCAAAGAAAAAATATGGGCAGGGGAGCGCAATCAGCCCCAGCATTTT. It codes for CASSKEKIWAGERNQPQHF.

The chain links TRBV11-2 to TRBJ1-3, with 9 positions matching TRBD1. The CDR3 length is 17 residues. The V gene's germline CDR1 is SGHAT and CDR2 FQNNGV. J gave up 4 bases and V 2 bases, and 9 bases lay outside the gene matches. The CDR3 nucleotides are TGTGCCAGCAGCTTACCCTTACAGGGGGCAAGGGGAAACACCATATATTTT. As protein: CASSLPLQGARGNTIYF.

The V and J genes are TRBV27 and TRBJ2-7, with D perhaps matching TRBD1 (6 bases). The V end was cut by 5 bases, the J end by 2 bases, with 13 bases between. CDR1 is MNHEY and CDR2 is SMNVEV in the germline V gene (reference sequence). CDR3 length equals 14 residues. The CDR3 bases are TGTGCCAGCAGTCTAAAGGGACAAGCCTACGAGCAGTACTTC. Protein sequence: CASSLKGQAYEQYF.

The gene calls are TRBV6-4 and TRBJ2-3; 8 positions agree with TRBD2. Looked up from germline, CDR1 is MRHNA and CDR2 is SNTAGT. The J segment lost 8 bases and the V segment lost 6 bases, leaving 10 bases of the junction unmatched. The CDR3 loop spans 14 amino acids. As DNA, the CDR3 is TGTGCCAGCAGACTTGCCGGGACTAGTGGTACGCAGTATTTT. Encoded protein: CASRLAGTSGTQYF.

This chain uses TRBV9 with TRBJ2-3; D is ambiguous. The V end lost 0 bases, the J end lost 0 bases, and 5 bases lay between the germline ends. CDR1 SGDLS and CDR2 YYNGEE come from the germline V gene. The length of the CDR3 is 14 residues. The CDR3 nucleotides read TGTGCCAGCAGCGTAGTTAGTAGCACAGATACGCAGTATTTT. Protein sequence: CASSVVSSTDTQYF.

The chain combines TRBV29-1 with TRBJ2-7, with 10 bases identical to TRBD1. CDR3 length: 13 residues. With 4 bases clipped from V and 2 bases from J, the junction kept 2 bases outside the gene matches. The V gene's germline CDR1 is SQVTM and CDR2 ANQGSEA. The CDR3 nucleotides are TGCAGCGTTGGGACAGGGGGACCCTACGAGCAGTACTTC. Its translation is CSVGTGGPYEQYF.

Regarding this clone: The junction and the germline gene differ at one end; a read error may be behind it. The chain carries TRBV30 and TRBJ1-1, with TRBD1 as a possible D gene (5 bases). The CDR3 is made up of 12 amino acids. Germline CDR1 reads GTSNPN; CDR2 reads SVGIG (reference sequence). The CDR3 region has the DNA TGTGCCCGTGATAAAGGGGTCTCTGAGGCTTTCTTT. Its translation: CARDKGVSEAFF.

The chain recombines TRBV27 with TRBJ2-5, with D possibly being TRBD1 (6 bases). This CDR3 is built from 14 residues. The ends were cut back, 5 bases at V and 5 bases at J, with 15 bases in the middle. Germline assignment: CDR1 MNHEY and CDR2 SMNVEV (reference sequence). The CDR3 DNA reads TGTGCCAGCAGTCATCGGACAGCGTGGGAGACCCAGTACTTC. It encodes CASSHRTAWETQYF.

The J gene is TRBJ1-5, the V gene TRBV21-1. TRBV21-1 counts as a pseudogene. This CDR3 has 12 residues. The CDR3 DNA sequence: TGTGCCAGCAAGCACCCCCATCAGCCCCAGCATTTT. Its translation: CASKHPHQPQHF.

The chain employs TRBV24-1 and TRBJ1-5; the D gene is possibly TRBD1 (5 bases). CDR1 and CDR2 from the germline V gene are KGHDR and SFDVKD. Deletions cut 9 bases from V and 1 base from J, with 6 bases between. The CDR3 is 12 amino acids. This CDR3 is CATQGSNQPQHF. As DNA, the CDR3 is TGTGCCACCCAGGGAAGCAATCAGCCCCAGCATTTT.

The chain uses TRBV29-1 and TRBJ1-4; D is perhaps TRBD1 (5 bases). Trimming left V 7 bases short and J 8 bases short, with 17 bases between. The CDR3 sequence is 13 residues long. CDR1 is SQVTM and CDR2 is ANQGSEA in the germline V gene. The CDR3 nucleotides are TGCAGCGGCGGCGAGGGGTCGGGGGAAAAACTGTTTTTT. Its protein product is CSGGEGSGEKLFF.

This clone was observed a single time. V usage is TRBV5-1 and J usage is TRBJ2-7; D is perhaps TRBD1 (7 bases). Trimming cost V 3 bases and J 3 bases, with 13 bases left between them. Per the germline V gene, CDR1 is SGHRS and CDR2 is YFSETQ. The CDR3 has 14 amino acids. CDR3 nucleotides: TGCGCCAGCAGCTGGAGGGGGCACCACTACGAGCAGTACTTC. Protein: CASSWRGHHYEQYF.

The chain recombines TRBV6-6 with TRBJ1-5; D is unclear. The V and J ends lost 4 bases and 5 bases respectively, with 9 bases between them. Germline loops: CDR1 MNHNY, CDR2 SVGAGI (reference sequence). This CDR3 contains 13 residues. The CDR3 reads CASSSAGDQPQHF. The CDR3 DNA follows: TGTGCCAGCAGTTCCGCGGGCGATCAGCCCCAGCATTTT.

The rearrangement joins TRBV20-1 to TRBJ2-1; D is perhaps TRBD1 (6 bases). Germline CDR1 is DFQATT and CDR2 is SNEGSKA (reference sequence). Trimming shortened V by 3 bases and J by 10 bases, and 13 bases separated the two germline ends. The CDR3 covers 12 residues. The CDR3 sequence: CSASAPGEEQFF. The DNA for the CDR3 is TGCAGTGCTAGTGCCCCAGGGGAGGAGCAGTTCTTC.